Sequencing of this T cell receptor beta chain was carried out in a study of T cell changes during pregnancy in multiple sclerosis. The assay was immunoSEQ multiplex PCR, and TCRdb's table has in-frame clones only and misses some. Counted here are tens of thousands of clones, approximately 94% occurring once; the ten biggest clones make up around 0.4%. There are 15 residues in the CDR3. With V trimmed by 6 bases and J by 4 bases, 11 bases remained unmatched. Germline CDR1 and CDR2: MNHNY and SVGAGI (reference sequence). This clonotype was sampled from a female donor with multiple sclerosis, enrolled in a pregnancy study. The V call is TRBV6-6, the J call TRBJ1-2; TRBD1 matches 7 bases. Specimen: CD4+ T cells from peripheral blood mononuclear cells, collected in the second trimester of pregnancy. This CDR3 is CASRAQGFGPYGYTF. The CDR3 bases are TGTGCCAGCAGGGCACAGGGGTTTGGCCCCTATGGCTACACCTTC.